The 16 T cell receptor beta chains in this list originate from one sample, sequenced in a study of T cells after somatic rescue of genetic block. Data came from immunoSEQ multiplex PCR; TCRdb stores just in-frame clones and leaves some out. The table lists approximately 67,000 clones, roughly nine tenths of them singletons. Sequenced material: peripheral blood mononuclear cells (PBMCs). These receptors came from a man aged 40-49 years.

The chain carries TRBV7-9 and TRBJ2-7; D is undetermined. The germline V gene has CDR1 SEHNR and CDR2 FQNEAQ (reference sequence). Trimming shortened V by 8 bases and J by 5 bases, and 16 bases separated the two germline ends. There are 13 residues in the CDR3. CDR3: CASEDTDGHEQYF. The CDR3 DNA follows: TGTGCCAGCGAGGATACGGATGGGCACGAGCAGTACTTC.

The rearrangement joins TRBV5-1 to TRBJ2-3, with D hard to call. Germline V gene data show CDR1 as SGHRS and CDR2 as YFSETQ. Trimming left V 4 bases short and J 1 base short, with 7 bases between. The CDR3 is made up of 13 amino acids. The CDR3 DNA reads TGCGCCAGCAGCATGGATCGCACAGATACGCAGTATTTT. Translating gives CASSMDRTDTQYF.

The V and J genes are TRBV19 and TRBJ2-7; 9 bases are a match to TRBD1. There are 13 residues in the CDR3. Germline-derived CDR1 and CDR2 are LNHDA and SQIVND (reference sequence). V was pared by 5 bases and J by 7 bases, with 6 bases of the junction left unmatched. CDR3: CASSLGQGREQYF. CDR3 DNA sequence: TGTGCCAGTAGTCTCGGACAGGGGAGAGAGCAGTACTTC.

CDR3 loop: CASSESQGWEKLFF. The CDR3 nucleotides are TGTGCCAGCAGCGAAAGCCAGGGATGGGAAAAACTGTTTTTT. The chain combines TRBV9 with TRBJ1-4; possibly TRBD1 for D (5 bases). V was shortened by 3 bases and J by 8 bases, with 14 bases between the two germline ends. The V gene's germline CDR1 is SGDLS and CDR2 YYNGEE. This CDR3 has 14 amino acids. Based on the CDR3 plus reference TRBV9 and TRBJ1-4, the full variable domain is DSGVTQTPKHLITATGQRVTLRCSPRSGDLSVYWYQQSLDQGLQFLIQYYNGEERAKGNILERFSAQQFPDLHSELNLSSLELGDSALYFCASSESQGWEKLFFGSGTQLSVL.

The CDR3 loop reads CASRKPGTLPLEQYF. The CDR3 nucleotides read TGTGCCAGCAGGAAGCCCGGGACTCTTCCTCTCGAGCAGTACTTC. The gene calls are TRBV7-9 and TRBJ2-7, with a weak D call TRBD2 (6 bases). Trimming left V 6 bases short and J 6 bases short, with 21 bases between. In germline, CDR1 is SEHNR, CDR2 FQNEAQ (reference sequence). This CDR3 spans 15 amino acids.

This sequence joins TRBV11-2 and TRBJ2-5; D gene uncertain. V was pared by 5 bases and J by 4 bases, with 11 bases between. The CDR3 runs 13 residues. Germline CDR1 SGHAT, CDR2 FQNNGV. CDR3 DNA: TGTGCCAGCAGCCTTGTGTACGGAGAGACCCAGTACTTC. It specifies CASSLVYGETQYF.

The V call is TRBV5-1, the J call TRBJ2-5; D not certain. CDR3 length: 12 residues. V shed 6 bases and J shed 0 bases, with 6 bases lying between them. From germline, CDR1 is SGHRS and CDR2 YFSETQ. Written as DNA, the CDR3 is TGCGCCAGCACGGGCTACCAAGAGACCCAGTACTTC. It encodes CASTGYQETQYF. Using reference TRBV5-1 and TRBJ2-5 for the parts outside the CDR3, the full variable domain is KAGVTQTPRYLIKTRGQQVTLSCSPISGHRSVSWYQQTPGQGLQFLFEYFSETQRNKGNFPGRFSGRQFSNSRSEMNVSTLELGDSALYLCASTGYQETQYFGPGTRLLVL.

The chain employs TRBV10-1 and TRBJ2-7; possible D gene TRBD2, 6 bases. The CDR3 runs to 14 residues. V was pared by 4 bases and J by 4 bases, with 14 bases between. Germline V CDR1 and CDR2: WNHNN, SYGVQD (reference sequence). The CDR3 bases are TGCGCCAGCAGTGCCTCCTCCGGGGGATACGAGCAGTACTTC. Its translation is CASSASSGGYEQYF.

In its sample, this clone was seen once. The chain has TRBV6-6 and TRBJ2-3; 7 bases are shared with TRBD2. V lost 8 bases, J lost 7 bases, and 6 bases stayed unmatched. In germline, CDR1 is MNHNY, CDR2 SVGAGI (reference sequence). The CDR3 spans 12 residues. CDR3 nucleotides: TGTGCCAGCCGGGGGGTAGGTAATACGCAGTATTTT. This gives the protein CASRGVGNTQYF.

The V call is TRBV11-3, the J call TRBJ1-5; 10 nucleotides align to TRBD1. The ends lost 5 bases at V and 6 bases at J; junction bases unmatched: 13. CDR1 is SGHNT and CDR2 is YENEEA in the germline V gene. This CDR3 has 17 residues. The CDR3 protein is CASSPVDSGQGSQPQHF. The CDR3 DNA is TGTGCCAGCAGCCCAGTCGATTCGGGACAGGGGTCTCAGCCCCAGCATTTT.

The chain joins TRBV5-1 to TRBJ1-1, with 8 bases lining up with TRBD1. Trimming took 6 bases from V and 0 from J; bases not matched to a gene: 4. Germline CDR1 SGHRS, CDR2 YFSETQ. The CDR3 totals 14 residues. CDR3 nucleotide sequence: TGCGCCAGCAAAAGGACAGGGATGAACACTGAAGCTTTCTTT. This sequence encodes CASKRTGMNTEAFF. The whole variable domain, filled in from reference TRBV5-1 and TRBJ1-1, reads KAGVTQTPRYLIKTRGQQVTLSCSPISGHRSVSWYQQTPGQGLQFLFEYFSETQRNKGNFPGRFSGRQFSNSRSEMNVSTLELGDSALYLCASKRTGMNTEAFFGQGTRLTVV.

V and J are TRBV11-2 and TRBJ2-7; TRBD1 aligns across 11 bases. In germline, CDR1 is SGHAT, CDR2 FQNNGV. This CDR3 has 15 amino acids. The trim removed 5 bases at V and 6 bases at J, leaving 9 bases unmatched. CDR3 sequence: CASSGPGQGVREQYF. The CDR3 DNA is TGTGCCAGCAGCGGACCGGGACAGGGGGTTCGCGAGCAGTACTTC.

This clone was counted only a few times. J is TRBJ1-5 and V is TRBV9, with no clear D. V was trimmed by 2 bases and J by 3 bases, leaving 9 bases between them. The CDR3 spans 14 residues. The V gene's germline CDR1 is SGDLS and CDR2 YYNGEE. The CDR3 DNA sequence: TGTGCCAGCAGCGTCGGCCTCACCAATCAGCCCCAGCATTTT. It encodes CASSVGLTNQPQHF. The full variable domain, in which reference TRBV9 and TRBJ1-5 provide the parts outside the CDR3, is DSGVTQTPKHLITATGQRVTLRCSPRSGDLSVYWYQQSLDQGLQFLIQYYNGEERAKGNILERFSAQQFPDLHSELNLSSLELGDSALYFCASSVGLTNQPQHFGDGTRLSIL.

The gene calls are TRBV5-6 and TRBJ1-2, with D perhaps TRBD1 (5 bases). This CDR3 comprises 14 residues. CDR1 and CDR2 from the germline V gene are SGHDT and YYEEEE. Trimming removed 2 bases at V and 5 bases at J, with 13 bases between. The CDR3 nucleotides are TGTGCCAGCAGCTTCCTCCAGGGACCATATGGCTACACCTTC. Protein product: CASSFLQGPYGYTF.

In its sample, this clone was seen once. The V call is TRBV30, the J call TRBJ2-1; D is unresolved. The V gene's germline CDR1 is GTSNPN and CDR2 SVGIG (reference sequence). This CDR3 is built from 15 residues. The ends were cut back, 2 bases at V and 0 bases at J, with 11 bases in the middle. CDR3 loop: CAWSLRRGSYNEQFF. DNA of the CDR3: TGTGCCTGGAGTCTAAGGCGTGGCTCCTACAATGAGCAGTTCTTC.

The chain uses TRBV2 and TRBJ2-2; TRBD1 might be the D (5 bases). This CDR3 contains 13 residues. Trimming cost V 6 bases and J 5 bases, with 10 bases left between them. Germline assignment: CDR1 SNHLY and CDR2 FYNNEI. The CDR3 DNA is TGTGCCAGCAGAAGCAGGGAAACCGGGGAGCTGTTTTTT. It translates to CASRSRETGELFF.